This T cell receptor (beta chain) was found in a study of blood T cell repertoires in COVID-19. Only in-frame clones appear in the TCRdb table, and some are missing; sequencing was by immunoSEQ multiplex PCR. The sample yields about 88,000 clones, roughly 90% seen once. The source is a man aged 55-75 years with acute or convalescent COVID-19. Sequenced sample: peripheral blood.

The DNA for the CDR3 is TGTGCCAGCAGCTTATGGGCTAGCGGAAACACCGGGGAGCTGTTTTTT. It specifies CASSLWASGNTGELFF. The chain recombines TRBV7-2 with TRBJ2-2; 7 bases agree with TRBD2. With V trimmed by 2 bases and J by 2 bases, 5 bases remained unmatched. The CDR3 is 16 residues long. Germline loops: CDR1 SGHTA, CDR2 FQGNSA.